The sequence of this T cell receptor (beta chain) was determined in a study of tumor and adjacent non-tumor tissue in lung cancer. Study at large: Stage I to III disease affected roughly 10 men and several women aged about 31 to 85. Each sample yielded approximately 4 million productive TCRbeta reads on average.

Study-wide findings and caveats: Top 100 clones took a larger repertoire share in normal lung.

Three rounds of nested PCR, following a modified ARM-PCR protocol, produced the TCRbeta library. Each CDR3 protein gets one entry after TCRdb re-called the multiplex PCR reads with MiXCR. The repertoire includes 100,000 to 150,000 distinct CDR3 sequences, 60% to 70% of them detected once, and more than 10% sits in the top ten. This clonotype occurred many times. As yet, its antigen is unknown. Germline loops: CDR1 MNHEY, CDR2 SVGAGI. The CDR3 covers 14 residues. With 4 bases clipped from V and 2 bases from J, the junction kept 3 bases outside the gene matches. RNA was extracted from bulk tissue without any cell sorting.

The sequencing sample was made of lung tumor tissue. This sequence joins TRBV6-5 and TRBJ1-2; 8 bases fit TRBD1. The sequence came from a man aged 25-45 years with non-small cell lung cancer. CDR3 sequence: CASSLRQGNYGYTF. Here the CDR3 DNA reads TGTGCCAGCAGTTTAAGACAGGGGAACTATGGCTACACCTTC.